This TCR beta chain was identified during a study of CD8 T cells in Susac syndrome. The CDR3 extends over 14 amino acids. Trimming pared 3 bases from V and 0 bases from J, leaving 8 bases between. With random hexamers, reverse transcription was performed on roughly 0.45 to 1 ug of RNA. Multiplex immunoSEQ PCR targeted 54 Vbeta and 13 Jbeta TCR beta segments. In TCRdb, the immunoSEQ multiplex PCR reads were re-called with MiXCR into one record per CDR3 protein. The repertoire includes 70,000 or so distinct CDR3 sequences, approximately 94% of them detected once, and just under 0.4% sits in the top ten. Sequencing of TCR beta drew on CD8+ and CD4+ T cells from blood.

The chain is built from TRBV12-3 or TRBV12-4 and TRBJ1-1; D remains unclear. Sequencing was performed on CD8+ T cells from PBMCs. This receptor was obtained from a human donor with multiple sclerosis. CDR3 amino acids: CASSLQSMNTEAFF. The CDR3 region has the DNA TGTGCCAGCAGTTTGCAGTCCATGAACACTGAAGCTTTCTTT.